The 16 T cell receptor beta chains in this list originate from one sample, sequenced in a study of CD8 T cell repertoires and HIV-1 epitope variants. TCRdb's table, derived via immunoSEQ multiplex PCR, lists solely in-frame clones and lacks some. The sample consists of approximately 5,300 clones, roughly 60% of them appearing once. Their antigens are not known. Sequencing input: cultured CD8+ T cells derived from PBMCs. Source of these receptors: a male donor with HIV.

This clone has just a few counts. The gene calls are TRBV11-3 and TRBJ1-1; D uncertain. Trimming shortened V by 2 bases and J by 2 bases, and 6 bases separated the two germline ends. The germline gives CDR1 SGHNT, CDR2 YENEEA. The CDR3 runs 13 residues. CDR3 sequence: CASSLYPNTEAFF. CDR3 nucleotides: TGTGCCAGCAGCTTATATCCTAACACTGAAGCTTTCTTT.

V usage is TRBV19 and J usage is TRBJ1-2; D not certain. V lost 6 bases to trimming and J lost 8 bases, with 10 bases between them. The CDR3 is 11 residues long. Germline V CDR1 and CDR2: LNHDA, SQIVND (reference sequence). The CDR3 loop is CASSSIGGYTF. In DNA, the CDR3 is TGTGCCAGTAGCAGTATAGGAGGCTACACCTTC.

The genes are TRBV5-4 and TRBJ2-1; D might be TRBD1 or TRBD2, each matching 5 bases. The length of the CDR3 is 17 residues. The V gene lost 4 bases and the J gene lost 5 bases, with 22 bases spanning the gap. The germline gives CDR1 SGHNT, CDR2 YYREEE (reference sequence). The CDR3, as DNA: TGTGCCAGCAGCCCCCAGGGTGGACTCCCCGCCGACAATGAGCAGTTCTTC. Encoded protein: CASSPQGGLPADNEQFF.

The chain is built from TRBV10-2 and TRBJ2-7, with D tentatively TRBD1 (6 bases). CDR1 is WSHSY, CDR2 SAAADI, per germline. V shed 7 bases and J shed 1 base, with 14 bases lying between them. This CDR3 comprises 14 residues. CDR3 DNA: TGCGCCAGCATTAGCATACAGGGTTCCTACGAGCAGTACTTC. Amino acid sequence: CASISIQGSYEQYF.

The chain uses TRBV27 and TRBJ2-1; 7 positions match TRBD2. The V gene end was trimmed by 2 bases and the J gene end by 4 bases; junction bases not matched to a gene: 5. The CDR3 spans 15 residues. Germline assignment: CDR1 MNHEY and CDR2 SMNVEV (reference sequence). The CDR3 DNA reads TGTGCCAGCAGTTTAGGGAGCGGGGCTTACAATGAGCAGTTCTTC. This sequence encodes CASSLGSGAYNEQFF.

The chain has TRBV5-4 and TRBJ2-7; 7 bases line up with TRBD1. CDR1 and CDR2 (germline): SGHNT, YYREEE (reference sequence). CDR3 length: 14 amino acids. V shed 4 bases and J 3 bases; nucleotides not matched to a gene: 7. This chain's CDR3 is CASSLQGSDYEQYF. In DNA, the CDR3 is TGTGCCAGCAGCCTACAGGGGTCGGACTACGAGCAGTACTTC. Combining the CDR3 with reference TRBV5-4 and TRBJ2-7 gives the whole variable domain ETGVTQSPTHLIKTRGQQVTLRCSSQSGHNTVSWYQQALGQGPQFIFQYYREEENGRGNFPPRFSGLQFPNYSSELNVNALELDDSALYLCASSLQGSDYEQYFGPGTRLTVT.

This clone was recorded a few times. The chain is built from TRBV5-4 and TRBJ2-7; no reliable D call. CDR1 and CDR2 (germline): SGHNT, YYREEE (reference sequence). The length of the CDR3 is 12 residues. V was cut by 5 bases and J by 0 bases, with 6 bases left in between. Here the CDR3 DNA reads TGTGCCAGCAGTCTGGCCTCCTACGAGCAGTACTTC. It codes for CASSLASYEQYF.

This chain joins TRBV7-9 and TRBJ2-7, with 7 bases aligning to TRBD2. Germline trimming cut 1 base from V and 2 bases from J; bases unmatched to any gene: 5. CDR1 is SEHNR, CDR2 FQNEAQ, per germline (reference sequence). The CDR3 is 15 residues long. The CDR3 protein is CASSLGASGTYEQYF. For the CDR3, the DNA is TGTGCCAGCAGCTTAGGGGCTAGCGGTACCTACGAGCAGTACTTC.

The rearrangement links TRBV5-6 to TRBJ2-7; TRBD1 might be the D (6 bases). Trimming stripped 4 bases from V and 0 bases from J, with 11 bases between. The CDR3 consists of 14 residues. Germline CDR1 and CDR2: SGHDT and YYEEEE. Written as DNA, the CDR3 is TGTGCCAGCAGCCTACAGGGAATCTCCTACGAGCAGTACTTC. Translating it yields CASSLQGISYEQYF.

The chain links TRBV14 to TRBJ1-6; 8 bases line up with TRBD1. The V gene end was trimmed by 2 bases and the J gene end by 7 bases; junction bases not matched to a gene: 4. There are 15 residues in the CDR3. Germline CDR1 SGHDN, CDR2 FVKESK. The CDR3 sequence: CASSQTTGANSPLHF. The CDR3, as DNA: TGTGCCAGCAGCCAAACGACAGGGGCGAATTCACCCCTCCACTTT.

J is TRBJ2-2 and V is TRBV27; D may be TRBD1 (5 bases). The V end lost 2 bases, the J end lost 4 bases, and 11 bases lay between the germline ends. Germline CDR1 and CDR2: MNHEY and SMNVEV (reference sequence). This CDR3 contains 15 residues. CDR3 sequence (DNA): TGTGCCAGCAGTTTACAGGGCTGGGGCACCGGGGAGCTGTTTTTT. Protein sequence: CASSLQGWGTGELFF.

On this clone itself: One end of the junction varies from germline; a read error may be responsible. The J gene is TRBJ1-1, the V gene TRBV4-1, with unresolved D. The CDR3 is 11 residues long. Germline CDR1 is MGHRA and CDR2 is YSYEKL. CDR3 amino acids: CASSQGTEAFF. As DNA, the CDR3 is TGTGCCAGCAGCCAAGGCACTGAAGCTTTCTTT.

The gene calls are TRBV10-3 and TRBJ2-5, with a weak D call TRBD1 (6 bases). The germline gives CDR1 ENHRY, CDR2 SYGVKD. The V gene lost 3 bases and the J gene lost 7 bases, with 12 bases spanning the gap. This CDR3 is built from 13 residues. DNA for the CDR3: TGTGCCATCAGTGAACAGGGTAGGCTGACCCAGTACTTC. It yields the protein CAISEQGRLTQYF.

The sample holds a few counts of this clone. The same CDR3 can be traced to other DNA sequences in this sample. V is TRBV5-1 and J is TRBJ2-2; D is perhaps TRBD1 or TRBD2 (6 bases each). The germline CDR1 and CDR2 sequences are SGHRS and YFSETQ. This CDR3 has 14 residues. V lost 1 base, J lost 7 bases, and 11 bases lay in between. The CDR3 DNA is TGCGCCAGCAGCTTGACGGGGGCAGACGGGGAGCTGTTTTTT. Translation gives CASSLTGADGELFF.

This clone has more than one count but fewer than ten. The chain carries TRBV21-1 and TRBJ1-2. TRBV21-1 is a listed pseudogene. The CDR3 is 12 residues long. Here the CDR3 reads CASSRTNYGYTF. The CDR3 coding sequence is TGTGCCAGCAGCCGGACTAACTATGGCTACACCTTC.

This chain joins TRBV11-2 and TRBJ1-2; D might be TRBD1 (6 bases). V lost 2 bases to trimming and J lost 8 bases, with 15 bases between them. CDR3 length: 14 amino acids. CDR1 and CDR2 (germline): SGHAT, FQNNGV. The chain's CDR3 is CASSLQVPGEGYTF. The CDR3 DNA is TGTGCCAGCAGCTTACAGGTGCCAGGGGAAGGCTACACCTTC.